A selection of T cell receptor beta chains follows, all from one sample in a study of chemoradiotherapy in HPV16-positive cancers. TCRdb's table, derived via immunoSEQ multiplex PCR, lists solely in-frame clones and lacks some. The sample contains 22,000 or so clones, roughly 90% of which appear only once. The sequences come from blood, collected from a patient who underwent chemoradiotherapy. Receptors originate from a human donor with HPV-associated anogenital cancer. CDR3s include the opening cysteine and the closing phenylalanine or tryptophan. D genes are given only for firm matches. Size values are once, few and many counts, or a class for expanded clones, and some rows have none.

D,V,J,size,length,CDR3,DNA
-,TRBV19,TRBJ2-5,-,15,CASSIESWVGGTQYF,TGTGCCAGTAGTATAGAATCTTGGGTCGGCGGGACCCAGTACTTC
-,TRBV5-5,TRBJ1-4,-,16,CASSLLVVAANEKLFF,TGTGCCAGCAGCTTGTTGGTAGTCGCGGCTAATGAAAAACTGTTTTTT
-,TRBV7-8,TRBJ2-7,-,15,CASSASGDFSYEQYF,TGTGCCAGCAGCGCTAGTGGAGATTTCTCCTACGAGCAGTACTTC
-,TRBV19,TRBJ1-1,-,14,CASKVGLMNTEAFF,TGTGCCAGTAAGGTTGGCCTCATGAACACTGAAGCTTTCTTT
-,TRBV7-2,TRBJ2-1,-,16,CASSLGTALRYNEQFF,TGTGCCAGCAGTTTAGGGACCGCTCTTAGATACAATGAGCAGTTCTTC
-,TRBV19,TRBJ2-3,-,16,CASNNVFGDSTDTQYF,TGTGCCAGTAACAACGTGTTTGGGGACTCCACAGATACGCAGTATTTT
-,TRBV28,TRBJ2-5,-,12,CASNLGKETQYF,TGTGCCAGCAACCTGGGGAAAGAGACCCAGTACTTC
-,TRBV7-9,TRBJ1-1,-,14,CASSRGTVSTEAFF,TGTGCCAGCAGCCGGGGAACGGTGTCCACTGAAGCTTTCTTT
-,TRBV2,TRBJ2-3,-,14,CASSELTTTDTQYF,TGTGCCAGCAGTGAATTGACTACCACAGATACGCAGTATTTT
TRBD1,TRBV6-5,TRBJ1-2,-,14,CASSFQGGDYGYTF,TGTGCCAGCAGTTTCCAGGGGGGGGACTATGGCTACACCTTC
-,TRBV5-8,TRBJ2-5,-,14,CASSLWTVQETQYF,TGTGCCAGCAGCTTGTGGACAGTTCAAGAGACCCAGTACTTC
TRBD1,TRBV9,TRBJ2-7,-,14,CASSQTPGGYEQYF,TGTGCCAGCAGCCAAACCCCAGGGGGATACGAGCAGTACTTC
TRBD1,TRBV19,TRBJ1-6,-,16,CASSFLQGYNNSPLHF,TGTGCCAGTAGTTTCCTACAGGGGTACAATAATTCACCCCTCCACTTT
TRBD1,TRBV15,TRBJ2-1,-,15,CATSRRTGAGNEQFF,TGTGCCACCAGCCGACGGACAGGGGCGGGCAATGAGCAGTTCTTC
-,TRBV7-2,TRBJ1-3,-,16,CASSLAWTEYGNTIYF,TGTGCCAGCAGCTTAGCCTGGACAGAATATGGAAACACCATATATTTT
-,TRBV5-7,TRBJ2-1,-,15,CASSLVGFSGNEQFF,TGTGCCAGCAGCTTGGTGGGGTTCTCGGGGAATGAGCAGTTCTTC
-,TRBV2,TRBJ1-2,once,15,CASSKNGLPRNGYTF,TGTGCCAGCAGTAAAAATGGTCTCCCAAGGAATGGCTACACCTTC
TRBD1,TRBV7-9,TRBJ2-7,-,14,CASRGTGNSYEQYF,TGTGCCAGCAGAGGGACAGGGAACTCCTACGAGCAGTACTTC
TRBD1,TRBV2,TRBJ1-5,-,16,CASSDTGTGVHQPQHF,TGTGCCAGCAGTGACACCGGTACAGGGGTGCATCAGCCCCAGCATTTT
-,TRBV11-2,TRBJ1-1,-,13,CASSSRQNTEAFF,TGTGCCAGCAGCTCAAGACAGAACACTGAAGCTTTCTTT
-,TRBV5-1,TRBJ1-4,-,17,CASSLGSGQGPNEKLFF,TGCGCCAGCAGCTTGGGGAGTGGGCAGGGACCAAATGAAAAACTGTTTTTT
TRBD2,TRBV4-2,TRBJ2-5,-,19,CASSQGTTREGRSRETQYF,TGTGCCAGCAGCCAAGGGACGACGAGGGAGGGAAGGTCTAGGGAGACCCAGTACTTC
TRBD1,TRBV5-1,TRBJ1-2,-,16,CASSSGTGSSNYGYTF,TGCGCCAGCAGCTCTGGGACAGGCAGTTCAAACTATGGCTACACCTTC
-,TRBV7-9,TRBJ1-4,-,16,CASSLRVGSTNEKLFF,TGTGCCAGCAGCTTACGGGTTGGGTCAACTAATGAAAAACTGTTTTTT
TRBD1,TRBV19,TRBJ1-5,few,16,CASFDPGQGSNQPQHF,TGTGCCAGTTTCGATCCGGGACAGGGTAGCAATCAGCCCCAGCATTTT
-,TRBV6-1,TRBJ1-5,-,13,CASRQGLGQPQHF,TGTGCCAGCAGACAGGGACTGGGCCAGCCCCAGCATTTT
-,TRBV29-1,TRBJ1-1,-,13,CSVQWGDKREAFF,TGCAGCGTCCAATGGGGTGACAAACGTGAAGCTTTCTTT
-,TRBV6-1,TRBJ1-1,few,16,CASSEVGLVGVVEAFF,TGTGCCAGCAGTGAAGTGGGTTTGGTGGGGGTGGTTGAAGCTTTCTTT
TRBD1,TRBV2,TRBJ1-1,-,15,CASTLQGVVNTEAFF,TGTGCCAGCACCCTACAGGGGGTCGTGAACACTGAAGCTTTCTTT
TRBD1,TRBV5-4,TRBJ2-1,-,15,CASSLIGGKYNEQFF,TGTGCCAGCAGCTTAATAGGGGGCAAGTACAATGAGCAGTTCTTC
TRBD1,TRBV25-1,TRBJ2-3,-,16,CASSVRQGGPTDTQYF,TGTGCCAGCAGTGTACGACAGGGGGGACCCACAGATACGCAGTATTTT
-,TRBV30,TRBJ1-4,once,13,CAWAGRGVEKLFF,TGTGCCTGGGCCGGGAGGGGCGTTGAAAAACTGTTTTTT
-,TRBV27,TRBJ1-2,-,15,CASSPLGGASYGYTF,TGTGCCAGCAGTCCCCTAGGTGGGGCAAGCTATGGCTACACCTTC
-,TRBV5-6,TRBJ2-3,-,17,CASSFAPGGSSTDTQYF,TGTGCCAGCAGCTTCGCTCCCGGGGGCTCCAGCACAGATACGCAGTATTTT
TRBD2,TRBV6-6,TRBJ2-3,-,15,CASSPLAGGTDTQYF,TGTGCCAGCAGCCCCCTAGCGGGGGGTACAGATACGCAGTATTTT
-,TRBV27,TRBJ1-5,-,13,CASSFSGEQPQHF,TGTGCCAGCAGTTTTTCGGGAGAACAGCCCCAGCATTTT
-,TRBV2,TRBJ2-2,-,14,CASSEGPTTGELFF,TGTGCCAGCAGTGAAGGACCAACCACCGGGGAGCTGTTTTTT
-,TRBV13,TRBJ2-7,-,12,CASSPGSGEQYF,TGTGCCAGCAGCCCCGGGAGTGGGGAGCAGTACTTC
-,TRBV14,TRBJ2-7,-,13,CASSLLTGSEQYF,TGTGCCAGCAGCCTGCTGACCGGGAGCGAGCAGTACTTC
-,TRBV14,TRBJ2-1,-,16,CASSQDVGTPYNEQFF,TGTGCCAGCAGCCAAGATGTCGGGACCCCCTACAATGAGCAGTTCTTC
-,TRBV7-2,TRBJ2-7,-,13,CASSLARSYEQYF,TGTGCCAGCAGCTTAGCGAGGTCCTACGAGCAGTACTTC
-,TRBV5-4,TRBJ2-1,-,17,CASSLDPNGFRSNEQFF,TGTGCCAGCAGCTTGGATCCCAATGGCTTCCGGTCCAATGAGCAGTTCTTC
-,TRBV18,TRBJ2-7,-,13,CASSPPISYEQYF,TGTGCCAGCTCACCACCGATATCCTACGAGCAGTACTTC
-,TRBV27,TRBJ1-3,-,13,CASSLRGGNTIYF,TGTGCCAGCAGTTTGAGGGGTGGAAACACCATATATTTT
-,TRBV6-1,TRBJ2-5,once,15,CASSFIRGGGETQYF,TGTGCCAGCAGTTTCATCAGGGGGGGAGGAGAGACCCAGTACTTC
-,TRBV2,TRBJ1-6,-,13,CASRGRENSPLHF,TGTGCCAGCAGGGGCAGGGAAAATTCACCCCTCCACTTT
-,TRBV6-1,TRBJ1-2,-,15,CASSEVDSGHFGYTF,TGTGCCAGCAGTGAAGTCGACAGCGGTCATTTTGGCTACACCTTC
-,TRBV5-1,TRBJ1-1,-,15,CASSNSQGGSTEAFF,TGCGCCAGCAGCAACTCACAGGGCGGAAGCACTGAAGCTTTCTTT
TRBD2,TRBV30,TRBJ2-1,-,15,CAWSRGTSGRDEQFF,TGTGCCTGGAGCCGGGGGACTAGCGGGAGGGATGAGCAGTTCTTC